Here is one T cell receptor (beta chain) with its context. This clone was observed a handful of times. Its antigen is still unknown. Base qualities were left out, and no much larger clone turns up one base away. Including the terminal cysteine and phenylalanine, the CDR3 comprises 14 residues. The only DNA kept is the CDR3, 42 bases in frame from the first base. Germline trimming amounts to 5 bases on V and 3 bases on J, with 7 as the count of junction bases outside the gene matches. The germline V gene (reference sequence) specifies SEHNR as CDR1 and FQNEAQ as CDR2. This sample stems from a study of sequential checkpoint blockade in melanoma (dated by TCRdb to about 2019). About the full investigation: Using 1:1 randomization, the trial assigned patients either to first-line nivolumab followed by ipilimumab (arm A) or to ipilimumab followed by nivolumab (arm B). Both trial sequences were followed by maintenance nivolumab.

Beyond this particular receptor, the publication reports: Larger, independent patient cohorts are needed to validate the response-prediction model that combines TCR metrics and mutation burden.

The immunoSEQ Assay was used to immunosequence TCRbeta CDR3 regions from genomic DNA. Before high-throughput sequencing, genomic DNA was amplified using bias-controlled multiplex PCR. The study's processing was this. To quantify the absolute abundance of each unique TCRbeta CDR3 region, the sequences were collapsed and filtered. Clonality, defined as 1 minus Pielou's evenness, was calculated using only productive rearrangements. Clones with significantly greater frequencies in on-treatment versus baseline samples were identified using a previously published method. TCRdb mirrors the immuneACCESS table, restricted to in-frame sequences. Some clones are absent from its copies; in checked studies, under half trace to an unresolved V gene, and the reason for the others is unknown. D and trimming come from the DNA, and the V and J calls and clone size come from that table. The sample profile shows tens of thousands of clones; about 77% of them were found once. Roughly a fifth of the sample is taken by the ten largest.

The sample's treatment or condition label, decoded: randomized to nivolumab then ipilimumab (arm A) or the reverse (arm B). Prior DNA-damaging chemotherapy had not been received by any trial patient. On a FACS Aria II flow cytometer, live CD3+CD8+ cells that were negative for CD19 and CD56 were sorted from thawed PBMCs. The samples were obtained from melanoma patients enrolled in CheckMate 064, an open-label, randomized phase II trial testing sequential checkpoint blockade. Leukapheresis was used to collect peripheral blood mononuclear cells, which were then purified with Ficoll-Paque and frozen in human serum with roughly 9.8% DMSO. Purity of sorted blood CD3+CD8+ cells was verified at >98% immediately after sorting, followed by DNA extraction.

Here the sequenced sample was CD8+ T cells sorted from blood (inferred from file names), taken from a patient given nivolumab and ipilimumab in sequence. The source is a human donor with melanoma. This receptor chain uses TRBV7-9 and TRBJ2-7, with 7 junctional bases fitting TRBD1. The CDR3 reads CASSQGGQSYEQYF. The sequenced DNA: TGTGCCAGCAGCCAAGGGGGCCAAAGCTACGAGCAGTACTTC.